The next 28 T cell receptor beta chains were all read from a single sample in a study of T cell responses to AZD1222 COVID-19 vaccine. The data were produced by immunoSEQ multiplex PCR, yet TCRdb's version contains in-frame clones alone and is incomplete. The sample has 160,000 or so clones, more than 90% seen once. The sample consisted of peripheral blood, taken on day 0 of AZD1222 vaccination. These receptors originate from an adult in good health.

V usage is TRBV7-2 and J usage is TRBJ2-3; 12 bases are a match to TRBD2. The CDR3 runs 17 residues. Germline V gene sequence: CDR1 SGHTA, CDR2 FQGNSA. V was clipped by 5 bases and J by 1 base; unmatched bases: 7. Here the CDR3 DNA reads TGTGCCAGCAGCCCTAGACTAGCGGGAGCCGGCACAGATACGCAGTATTTT. As protein: CASSPRLAGAGTDTQYF.

V usage is TRBV30 and J usage is TRBJ1-1; D is unresolved. V was shortened by 4 bases and J by 1 base, with 10 bases between the two germline ends. CDR3 size: 13 residues. Germline V gives CDR1 GTSNPN, CDR2 SVGIG (reference sequence). CDR3 in amino acids: CAWTTGRNTEAFF. For the CDR3, the DNA is TGTGCCTGGACCACCGGCAGGAACACTGAAGCTTTCTTT.

The chain couples TRBV19 to TRBJ1-1; 8 bases line up with TRBD1. The CDR3 extends over 15 amino acids. Germline V gene sequence: CDR1 LNHDA, CDR2 SQIVND (reference sequence). V gave up 1 base and J gave up 5 bases; unmatched junction bases: 6. The CDR3 coding sequence is TGTGCCAGTAGTATAGGGGCAGGGGGCTTAACTGAAGCTTTCTTT. It yields the protein CASSIGAGGLTEAFF.

This clone was counted between two and nine times. The J gene is TRBJ1-1, the V gene TRBV24-1; no clear D. This CDR3 is built from 14 residues. In germline, CDR1 is KGHDR, CDR2 SFDVKD. The V gene lost 6 bases and the J gene lost 3 bases, with 13 bases spanning the gap. The CDR3 nucleotides are TGTGCCACCAGTAAGTACGGGGTGGACACTGAAGCTTTCTTT. Amino acids: CATSKYGVDTEAFF.

V is TRBV5-1 and J is TRBJ2-7; D gene uncertain. Germline CDR1 SGHRS, CDR2 YFSETQ. With 4 bases removed from V and 2 bases from J, the gap between germline ends came to 7 bases. The CDR3 loop spans 12 amino acids. The CDR3 region has the DNA TGCGCCAGCAGCCGACCTCCCTACGAGCAGTACTTC. Translating it yields CASSRPPYEQYF.

The V and J genes are TRBV29-1 and TRBJ1-4; TRBD1 might be the D (5 bases). The germline V gene has CDR1 SQVTM and CDR2 ANQGSEA. The CDR3 length is 13 residues. V was pared by 2 bases and J by 3 bases, with 7 bases between. DNA for the CDR3: TGCAGCGTTGAATGGGGGTCTAATGAAAAACTGTTTTTT. Protein product: CSVEWGSNEKLFF.

As DNA, the CDR3 is TGTGCCAGCAGTCCGGGATACAGGGGGGAAGCTTTCTTT. This encodes CASSPGYRGEAFF. This rearrangement joins TRBV12-3 or TRBV12-4 to TRBJ1-1; 8 bases match TRBD1. Trimming cost V 5 bases and J 8 bases; bases outside gene matches: 7. The CDR3 spans 13 residues.

The chain is built from TRBV3-1 (or the pseudogene TRBV3-2) and TRBJ1-1; D possibly corresponds to TRBD1 (5 bases). The CDR3 is 15 amino acids. Trimming pared 3 bases from V and 0 bases from J, leaving 11 bases between. CDR1 and CDR2 from the germline V gene are LGHDT and YNNKEL (reference sequence). CDR3 protein: CASSHQDILNTEAFF. The DNA for the CDR3 is TGTGCCAGCAGCCACCAGGACATCCTGAACACTGAAGCTTTCTTT.

This clone has just one count. J is TRBJ2-1 and V is TRBV2; no clear D. Germline values: CDR1 SNHLY, CDR2 FYNNEI. This CDR3 has 16 residues. Trimming pared 6 bases from V and 4 bases from J, leaving 19 bases between. The CDR3 spells CASRSYSQPVYNEQFF. DNA of the CDR3: TGTGCCAGCAGGTCCTATAGCCAGCCCGTTTACAATGAGCAGTTCTTC.

The CDR3 DNA is TGTGCCAGCAGCCCGGGACTCAGCTCCTATAATTCACCCCTCCACTTT. Amino acids: CASSPGLSSYNSPLHF. J is TRBJ1-6 and V is TRBV5-8; a possible D gene is TRBD1 (5 bases). This CDR3 has 16 residues. CDR1 and CDR2 from the germline V gene are SGHTS and YDEGEE. The V gene lost 4 bases and the J gene lost 0 bases, with 11 bases spanning the gap.

The V and J genes are TRBV18 and TRBJ1-2; perhaps TRBD1 as D (6 bases). Trimming left V 7 bases short and J 4 bases short, with 13 bases between. Germline assignment: CDR1 KGHSH and CDR2 LQKENI. This CDR3 spans 13 amino acids. CDR3 bases: TGTGCCAGCTTGGGGGCGCAAGGCTATGGCTACACCTTC. As protein: CASLGAQGYGYTF.

The J gene is TRBJ1-1, the V gene TRBV27, with D uncertain. The CDR3 length is 10 residues. The germline V gene encodes CDR1 MNHEY and CDR2 SMNVEV (reference sequence). V lost 8 bases and J 8 bases, leaving 9 bases between the germline ends. CDR3 amino acids: CASGYEEAFF. DNA for the CDR3: TGTGCCAGCGGCTACGAAGAAGCTTTCTTT.

This chain uses TRBV28 with TRBJ2-1, with 8 positions matching TRBD1. CDR1 and CDR2 (germline): MDHEN, SYDVKM. The CDR3 has 16 amino acids. Trimming cost V 4 bases and J 2 bases; bases outside gene matches: 7. The CDR3 DNA reads TGTGCCAGCAGTTACCTGGACAGGGATACCTACAATGAGCAGTTCTTC. It encodes CASSYLDRDTYNEQFF.

This chain uses TRBV14 with TRBJ1-5, with a possible D match to TRBD1 (5 bases). CDR3 length equals 10 residues. The V gene lost 9 bases and the J gene lost 11 bases, with 11 bases spanning the gap. Germline V gene lookup returns CDR1 SGHDN and CDR2 FVKESK. The CDR3 sequence is CARGDEAQHF. Here the CDR3 DNA reads TGTGCCAGGGGGGACGAAGCCCAGCATTTT.

This chain links TRBV2 with TRBJ2-7, with a possible D match to TRBD2 (6 bases). Germline V CDR1 and CDR2: SNHLY, FYNNEI. This CDR3 has 11 amino acids. The germline V and J ends were trimmed by 7 bases and 4 bases, with 8 bases remaining between them. The chain's CDR3 is CASKEGYEQYF. Here the CDR3 DNA reads TGTGCCAGCAAGGAGGGGTACGAGCAGTACTTC. The entire variable domain, with the rest obtained from reference TRBV2 and TRBJ2-7, is as follows: EPEVTQTPSHQVTQMGQEVILRCVPISNHLYFYWYRQILGQKVEFLVSFYNNEISEKSEIFDDQFSVERPDGSNFTLKIRSTKLEDSAMYFCASKEGYEQYFGPGTRLTVT.

The V gene is TRBV11-3, the J gene TRBJ1-1; the match to TRBD1 covers 7 bases. In germline, CDR1 is SGHNT, CDR2 YENEEA. This CDR3 is 13 amino acids long. V shed 5 bases, J shed 8 bases, and the junction held 8 bases outside the gene matches. The CDR3: CASSPGQDREAFF. CDR3 DNA sequence: TGTGCCAGCAGCCCCGGGCAGGACAGGGAAGCTTTCTTT.

This rearrangement joins TRBV29-1 to TRBJ2-1, with D tentatively TRBD2 (6 bases). Germline V lookup: CDR1 SQVTM, CDR2 ANQGSEA. V dropped 7 bases and J dropped 4 bases, with 20 bases sitting between them. The CDR3 length is 15 residues. Here the CDR3 reads CSGEGGRVVYNEQFF. Written as DNA, the CDR3 is TGCAGCGGCGAGGGAGGCAGGGTCGTTTACAATGAGCAGTTCTTC.

V gene TRBV6-5 combines with J gene TRBJ1-1, with 7 bases identical to TRBD1. The CDR3 loop spans 14 amino acids. Per germline, CDR1 MNHEY and CDR2 SVGAGI. With V trimmed by 6 bases and J by 1 base, 5 bases remained unmatched. The CDR3 nucleotides read TGTGCCAGCAGACCAGGGACAGCGAACACTGAAGCTTTCTTT. Translated, it gives CASRPGTANTEAFF.

This clone was found once. The chain combines TRBV6-5 with TRBJ2-4; 9 nucleotides align to TRBD2. This CDR3 spans 14 amino acids. The V gene end was trimmed by 6 bases and the J gene end by 6 bases; junction bases not matched to a gene: 6. Germline CDR1 is MNHEY and CDR2 is SVGAGI. In nucleotides, the CDR3 is TGTGCCAGCAGGTTAGCGGGAGAGAGAAACATTCAGTACTTC. Protein product: CASRLAGERNIQYF.

CDR3 protein: CASSSGRESNQPQHF. The CDR3 DNA sequence: TGTGCCAGCAGTTCAGGGAGGGAGAGCAATCAGCCCCAGCATTTT. The gene calls are TRBV2 and TRBJ1-5; D may be TRBD1 (5 bases). V lost 5 bases and J lost 1, with 12 bases in between. This CDR3 has 15 residues. Germline CDR1 and CDR2: SNHLY and FYNNEI.

This clone was seen once. This chain links TRBV4-1 with TRBJ2-2, with D perhaps assigned TRBD1 or TRBD2 (7 bases each). This CDR3 region has 16 residues. Trimming removed 2 bases from V and 4 bases from J, with 14 bases in between. Germline-derived CDR1 and CDR2 are MGHRA and YSYEKL. The CDR3 spells CASSQRQGGRTGELFF. The CDR3 coding sequence is TGCGCCAGCAGCCAACGACAGGGAGGGCGCACCGGGGAGCTGTTTTTT.

This chain connects TRBV27 to TRBJ2-1; 9 bases agree with TRBD2. Trimming took 9 bases from V and 0 from J; bases not matched to a gene: 3. The CDR3 covers 14 residues. The germline V gene has CDR1 MNHEY and CDR2 SMNVEV (reference sequence). The CDR3 DNA is TGTGCCAGTTCTAGCGGGACCTCCTACAATGAGCAGTTCTTC. It is translated as CASSSGTSYNEQFF.

This chain connects TRBV15 to TRBJ1-2; possible D gene TRBD1, 5 bases. V was cut by 3 bases and J by 6 bases, with 11 bases left in between. The CDR3 length is 13 residues. CDR1 is LNHNV, CDR2 YYDKDF, per germline (reference sequence). The DNA for the CDR3 is TGTGCCACCAGCAGCAGGGTAGGGAATGGCTACACCTTC. This codes for CATSSRVGNGYTF. Filled out from reference TRBV15 and TRBJ1-2, the complete variable domain reads DAMVIQNPRYQVTQFGKPVTLSCSQTLNHNVMYWYQQKSSQAPKLLFHYYDKDFNNEADTPDNFQSRRPNTSFCFLDIRSPGLGDTAMYLCATSSRVGNGYTFGSGTRLTVV.

CDR3 loop: CASSRNSYTEAFF. The CDR3 DNA is TGTGCCAGCAGCCGGAACAGCTACACTGAAGCTTTCTTT. The chain employs TRBV3-1 (or the pseudogene TRBV3-2) and TRBJ1-1; D remains unclear. Germline loops: CDR1 LGHDT, CDR2 YNNKEL (reference sequence). Between the trimmed V and J ends, which lost 4 bases and 3 bases, there was a span of 9 bases. The CDR3 has 13 residues.

The chain uses TRBV29-1 and TRBJ1-1; TRBD1 agrees at 7 bases. Losses at the gene ends were 8 bases for V and 7 bases for J; bases not matched to a gene: 10. The germline V gene has CDR1 SQVTM and CDR2 ANQGSEA. This CDR3 spans 12 amino acids. CDR3 coding DNA: TGCAGCACCCTGGACAGGAGACTTGAAGCTTTCTTT. Its protein is CSTLDRRLEAFF.

V gene TRBV18 combines with J gene TRBJ1-1, with D unclear. CDR1 and CDR2 from the germline V gene are KGHSH and LQKENI. Trimming removed 2 bases from V and 4 bases from J, with 8 bases in between. This CDR3 contains 13 residues. The CDR3 bases are TGTGCCAGCTCACCAGGGATTGGCACTGAAGCTTTCTTT. This gives the protein CASSPGIGTEAFF.

This rearrangement joins TRBV28 to TRBJ1-4; D possibly corresponds to TRBD1 (6 bases). The CDR3 is made up of 17 amino acids. V was cut by 4 bases and J by 8 bases, with 23 bases left in between. Germline V gene lookup returns CDR1 MDHEN and CDR2 SYDVKM. This chain's CDR3 is CASSSRTAGDLVEKLFF. DNA for the CDR3: TGTGCCAGCAGTTCCAGGACAGCGGGCGACCTAGTAGAAAAACTGTTTTTT.

This clone showed up just once. The chain employs TRBV7-9 and TRBJ1-5; D may be TRBD1 (6 bases). The germline CDR1 and CDR2 sequences are SEHNR and FQNEAQ (reference sequence). V lost 4 bases and J 4 bases, leaving 17 bases between the germline ends. The CDR3 has 16 amino acids. Here the CDR3 DNA reads TGTGCCAGCAGCTCCGGTAGGGGACAAATAAATCAGCCCCAGCATTTT. Residues: CASSSGRGQINQPQHF.